This T cell receptor (beta chain) was found in a study of spatial heterogeneity in lung cancer. Study-level results: Nonsynonymous mutation counts, ubiquitous and regional, were tracked by the respective counts of ubiquitous and regional expanded TCRs. Higher tumor mutation counts went along with higher counts of expanded intratumoral alpha and beta TCRs.

Time point given: sample taken at primary tumor resection. Donors were fewer than 90 untreated early-stage non-small cell lung cancer patients. Whole RNA came from tumor, nontumor lung or frozen PBMC and was sequenced without being sorted. This clonotype turned up a few times. Its antigen remains unknown. The library protocol tagged each TCR cDNA with a unique molecular identifier. TCRdb reprocessed the 5' RACE reads via MiXCR and lists one record per CDR3 protein. This sample has 25,000 to 30,000 distinct CDR3 sequences, with just over 7% found just once. The length of the CDR3 is 14 residues. The ends were cut back, 4 bases at V and 0 bases at J, with 9 bases in the middle. Germline-derived CDR1 and CDR2 are MDHEN and SYDVKM.

The sample here was lung tumor tissue, taken at surgery. The chain is built from TRBV28 and TRBJ1-2; tentatively, D is TRBD1 (5 bases). The sequence came from a male donor with early-stage non-small cell lung cancer. The CDR3 spells CASSWGVSNYGYTF. CDR3 sequence (DNA): TGTGCCAGCAGTTGGGGGGTCTCTAACTATGGCTACACCTTC.